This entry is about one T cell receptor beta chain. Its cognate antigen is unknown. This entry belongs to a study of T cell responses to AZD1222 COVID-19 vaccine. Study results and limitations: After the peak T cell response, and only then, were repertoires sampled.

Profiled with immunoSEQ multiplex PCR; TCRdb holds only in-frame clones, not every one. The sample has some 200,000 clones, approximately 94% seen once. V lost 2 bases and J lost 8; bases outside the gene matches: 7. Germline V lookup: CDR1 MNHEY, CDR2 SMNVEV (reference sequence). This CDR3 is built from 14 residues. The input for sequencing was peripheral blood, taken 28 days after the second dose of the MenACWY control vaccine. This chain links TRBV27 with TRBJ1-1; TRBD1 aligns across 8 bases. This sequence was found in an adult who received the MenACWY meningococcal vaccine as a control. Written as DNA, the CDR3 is TGTGCCAGCAGTTTAATCAGGGGGCCCGGGGAAGCTTTCTTT. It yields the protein CASSLIRGPGEAFF.